Presented here are 21 T cell receptor beta chains from one specimen sequenced in a study of shared clonotypes between healthy human individuals. Only in-frame clones appear in the TCRdb table, and some are missing; sequencing was by immunoSEQ multiplex PCR. The table includes about 520,000 clones, about 72% detected once. Sample: PBMCs. Source of these receptors: a woman aged 40 to 50 in good health. Some clones in this sample may be carry-over from other donors' samples.

The genes are TRBV27 and TRBJ1-4; D is undetermined. The CDR3 has 14 amino acids. Trimming left V 0 bases short and J 14 bases short, with 16 bases between. CDR1 and CDR2 (germline): MNHEY, SMNVEV (reference sequence). The CDR3 here is CASSLSPPGSILFF. The CDR3 region has the DNA TGTGCCAGCAGTTTATCCCCCCCCGGGTCGATCCTGTTTTTT.

The chain employs TRBV5-1 and TRBJ2-1; 8 nucleotides match TRBD2. The CDR3 is 16 residues long. Germline CDR1 and CDR2: SGHRS and YFSETQ. V gave up 3 bases and J gave up 6 bases; unmatched junction bases: 11. Written as DNA, the CDR3 is TGCGCCAGCAGCTGGCTGACGGGACTAGGGGGCAATGAGCAGTTCTTC. Amino acid sequence: CASSWLTGLGGNEQFF.

This clone was seen more than once but under ten times. The chain employs TRBV25-1 and TRBJ2-7, with a possible D match to TRBD2 (5 bases). The CDR3 is made up of 13 amino acids. V lost 6 bases, J lost 1 base, and 10 bases lay in between. CDR1 is MGHDK and CDR2 is SYGVNS in the germline V gene. For the CDR3, the DNA is TGTGCCAGCAGCCCCGGGGATTCCTACGAGCAGTACTTC. It encodes CASSPGDSYEQYF.

The CDR3 is CASSQDVGTDTQYF. CDR3 sequence (DNA): TGCGCCAGCAGCCAAGATGTGGGGACAGATACGCAGTATTTT. The J gene is TRBJ2-3, the V gene TRBV4-3; no firm D call. This CDR3 has 14 amino acids. Germline CDR1 reads LGHNA; CDR2 reads YSLEER. The V and J ends lost 0 bases and 3 bases respectively, with 7 bases between them.

CDR3 in amino acids: CASRPPGGANTGELFF. The CDR3 DNA sequence: TGTGCCAGCAGACCCCCAGGGGGGGCTAACACCGGGGAGCTGTTTTTT. The chain has TRBV2 and TRBJ2-2; the D gene could be TRBD1 or TRBD2 (7 bases each). This CDR3 spans 16 amino acids. In germline, CDR1 is SNHLY, CDR2 FYNNEI. The V end lost 6 bases, the J end lost 2 bases, and 16 bases lay between the germline ends.

The chain joins TRBV11-3 to TRBJ2-3, with D unresolved. From germline, CDR1 is SGHNT and CDR2 YENEEA. V lost 5 bases, J lost 4 bases, and 7 bases lay in between. There are 12 residues in the CDR3. The CDR3 DNA is TGTGCCAGCAGCGGTGGCGCAGATACGCAGTATTTT. This encodes CASSGGADTQYF.

This clone was found many times. CDR3 residues: CASSLELYSNQPQHF. In nucleotides, the CDR3 is TGTGCCAGCAGCCTGGAGCTATATAGCAATCAGCCCCAGCATTTT. This chain uses TRBV2 with TRBJ1-5; D gene uncertain. Trimming took 6 bases from V and 0 from J, leaving 12 bases between them. From germline, CDR1 is SNHLY and CDR2 FYNNEI. CDR3 length equals 15 residues.

V usage is TRBV18 and J usage is TRBJ2-1, with D maybe TRBD2 (6 bases). From germline, CDR1 is KGHSH and CDR2 LQKENI. V was shortened by 4 bases and J by 2 bases, with 21 bases between the two germline ends. CDR3 length equals 18 residues. DNA of the CDR3: TGTGCCAGCTCACGATCCGGGACTGGCGGGGCAACCTACAATGAGCAGTTCTTC. As protein: CASSRSGTGGATYNEQFF.

This clone appeared many times. DNA for the CDR3: TGTGCCAGCAGCTTAGAGGCAGGGGTTGATTCACCCCTCCACTTT. Its protein is CASSLEAGVDSPLHF. This chain connects TRBV7-2 to TRBJ1-6; possible D gene TRBD1, 6 bases. The CDR3 covers 15 residues. CDR1 and CDR2 (germline): SGHTA, FQGNSA. Deletions cut 1 base from V and 8 bases from J, with 12 bases between.

This chain uses TRBV18 with TRBJ2-6; D not certain. The CDR3 loop spans 16 amino acids. Germline CDR1 is KGHSH and CDR2 is LQKENI. With 0 bases removed from V and 0 bases from J, the gap between germline ends came to 6 bases. CDR3 sequence: CASSPPNYSGANVLTF. The CDR3 DNA reads as TGTGCCAGCTCACCACCAAATTACTCTGGGGCCAACGTCCTGACTTTC.

V gene TRBV10-3 combines with J gene TRBJ2-2, with a possible D match to TRBD2 (6 bases). The CDR3 is 14 residues long. The V and J ends lost 3 bases and 6 bases respectively, with 11 bases between them. The V gene's germline CDR1 is ENHRY and CDR2 SYGVKD. The CDR3 reads CAISDSLAPGELFF. DNA for the CDR3: TGTGCCATCAGTGATTCACTAGCTCCCGGGGAGCTGTTTTTT.

V and J are TRBV28 and TRBJ2-1; TRBD2 aligns across 10 bases. Germline V CDR1 and CDR2: MDHEN, SYDVKM. The CDR3 has 15 residues. With 5 bases clipped from V and 4 bases from J, the junction kept 5 bases outside the gene matches. The CDR3 DNA sequence: TGTGCCAGCAGTGTTAGCGGGAGGTCGTACAATGAGCAGTTCTTC. Its translation is CASSVSGRSYNEQFF.

The rearrangement uses TRBV7-2 and TRBJ2-5; TRBD2 matches 14 bases. V lost 1 base, J lost 5 bases, and 6 bases stayed unmatched. The CDR3 has 17 residues. CDR1 is SGHTA and CDR2 is FQGNSA in the germline V gene. Here the CDR3 reads CASSLVRTSGRLETQYF. CDR3 DNA sequence: TGTGCCAGCAGCTTAGTCCGGACTAGCGGGAGGTTGGAGACCCAGTACTTC. The full variable domain, in which reference TRBV7-2 and TRBJ2-5 provide the parts outside the CDR3, is GAGVSQSPSNKVTEKGKDVELRCDPISGHTALYWYRQSLGQGLEFLIYFQGNSAPDKSGLPSDRFSAERTGGSVSTLTIQRTQQEDSAVYLCASSLVRTSGRLETQYFGPGTRLLVL.

This rearrangement joins TRBV7-9 to TRBJ2-1; D may be TRBD2 (5 bases). V was pared by 6 bases and J by 6 bases, with 15 bases between. This CDR3 has 14 amino acids. CDR1 SEHNR and CDR2 FQNEAQ come from the germline V gene (reference sequence). CDR3 coding DNA: TGTGCCAGCAGGTCTAGCAGCCACCCCAATGAGCAGTTCTTC. Its translation: CASRSSSHPNEQFF.

The chain combines TRBV19 with TRBJ2-7; D is uncertain. Germline lookup yields CDR1 LNHDA and CDR2 SQIVND (reference sequence). V shed 4 bases and J shed 3 bases, with 13 bases lying between them. CDR3 length: 14 amino acids. The CDR3, as DNA: TGTGCCAGTAGTACCGATGGCAGATACTACGAGCAGTACTTC. Its translation is CASSTDGRYYEQYF.

This clone was recorded a few times. The chain couples TRBV7-9 to TRBJ1-1, with 7 nucleotides matching TRBD1. The junction had 1 base not matched to a gene; V was cut back by 1 base and J by 5 bases. CDR3 length: 13 residues. Germline loops: CDR1 SEHNR, CDR2 FQNEAQ (reference sequence). The CDR3 is CASSLEQGTEAFF. CDR3 coding DNA: TGTGCCAGCAGCTTAGAACAGGGGACTGAAGCTTTCTTT.

Regarding this clone: Its ends do not fully match the called genes, so a read error is possible. The same CDR3 arises from other DNA sequences in this sample as well. The chain recombines TRBV7-7 with TRBJ2-1, with 9 bases aligning to TRBD2. The CDR3 spans 15 residues. Germline V gives CDR1 SSHAT, CDR2 FNYEAQ (reference sequence). The CDR3 nucleotides read TGTGCTAGCAGCTTAGGTAGCGGGGGTTACAATGAGCAGTTCTTC. This gives the protein CASSLGSGGYNEQFF.

CDR3 in amino acids: CASSNFNNEQFF. The CDR3 DNA reads as TGTGCCAGTAGTAACTTCAACAATGAGCAGTTCTTC. V and J are TRBV19 and TRBJ2-1; D unresolved. Germline V gene data show CDR1 as LNHDA and CDR2 as SQIVND (reference sequence). The CDR3 covers 12 residues. Trimming pared 4 bases from V and 5 bases from J, leaving 6 bases between.

The chain employs TRBV18 and TRBJ2-7; D perhaps matches TRBD2 (7 bases). This CDR3 spans 15 amino acids. The ends were cut back, 3 bases at V and 0 bases at J, with 12 bases in the middle. Germline V gives CDR1 KGHSH, CDR2 LQKENI. CDR3 in DNA: TGTGCCAGCTCACCGCGGGGGCAGGACTCCTACGAGCAGTACTTC. Protein: CASSPRGQDSYEQYF.

This chain connects TRBV10-3 to TRBJ1-2; 9 nucleotides line up with TRBD1. This CDR3 region has 14 residues. The germline gives CDR1 ENHRY, CDR2 SYGVKD. V lost 4 bases and J lost 10; bases outside the gene matches: 10. CDR3 bases: TGTGCCATCAGTGTAGGGGGACAGGGACCAGACTACACCTTC. It yields the protein CAISVGGQGPDYTF.

The chain is built from TRBV9 and TRBJ2-5; 7 bases map to TRBD2. The CDR3 is made up of 15 amino acids. The germline gives CDR1 SGDLS, CDR2 YYNGEE. The trim removed 0 bases at V and 0 bases at J, leaving 2 bases unmatched. Written as DNA, the CDR3 is TGTGCCAGCAGCGTAGCCCTAGCGGACCAAGAGACCCAGTACTTC. Amino acid sequence: CASSVALADQETQYF. The full variable domain, rest sourced from reference TRBV9 and TRBJ2-5, is DSGVTQTPKHLITATGQRVTLRCSPRSGDLSVYWYQQSLDQGLQFLIQYYNGEERAKGNILERFSAQQFPDLHSELNLSSLELGDSALYFCASSVALADQETQYFGPGTRLLVL.